One and the same sample provided the 25 T cell receptor beta chains below, sequenced in a study of patients and donors after allogeneic stem cell transplantation. MiXCR, applied by TCRdb to the RT-PCR reads, yields one record per CDR3 protein. The sample carries about a million distinct CDR3 sequences, approximately 18% recorded once. The material sequenced was blood, either unsorted or a sorted T cell fraction (not recorded which). Every receptor here comes from a human donor who was either an allogeneic HSCT recipient or a stem cell or donor lymphocyte infusion donor (not recorded which). It is not recorded whose cells these are; they may come from a transplant donor.

The rearrangement uses TRBV27 and TRBJ2-3; D gene unclear. In germline, CDR1 is MNHEY, CDR2 SMNVEV (reference sequence). V was trimmed by 6 bases and J by 4 bases, leaving 17 bases between them. The CDR3 loop spans 15 amino acids. The CDR3 sequence is CASRPPNWIPDTQYF. DNA for the CDR3: TGTGCCAGCAGACCCCCTAATTGGATACCAGATACGCAGTATTTT.

There are a few counts of this clonotype. The rearrangement joins TRBV20-1 to TRBJ2-1; 14 nucleotides match TRBD2. The trim removed 5 bases at V and 9 bases at J, leaving 9 bases unmatched. The CDR3 has 15 amino acids. Per the germline V gene, CDR1 is DFQATT and CDR2 is SNEGSKA (reference sequence). CDR3 amino acids: CSAATTSGRATEQFF. The CDR3 coding sequence is TGCAGTGCTGCGACGACTAGCGGGAGGGCCACTGAGCAGTTCTTC.

CDR3 DNA: TGTGCCAGCAGCCAAGATTCGGGACAAGGCCATGGCTACACCTTC. It yields the protein CASSQDSGQGHGYTF. The V call is TRBV14, the J call TRBJ1-2, with D perhaps TRBD1 (6 bases). The CDR3 has 15 residues. Trimming shortened V by 0 bases and J by 6 bases, and 14 bases separated the two germline ends. CDR1 and CDR2 from the germline V gene are SGHDN and FVKESK. Drawing the rest from reference TRBV14 and TRBJ1-2, the complete variable domain is EAGVTQFPSHSVIEKGQTVTLRCDPISGHDNLYWYRRVMGKEIKFLLHFVKESKQDESGMPNNRFLAERTGGTYSTLKVQPAELEDSGVYFCASSQDSGQGHGYTFGSGTRLTVV.

The rearrangement joins TRBV5-1 to TRBJ2-5; the D is unclear. The CDR3 consists of 13 residues. Trimming removed 4 bases at V and 1 base at J, with 8 bases between. Germline CDR1 and CDR2: SGHRS and YFSETQ. CDR3 residues: CASSGRGQETQYF. CDR3 nucleotides: TGCGCCAGCAGCGGCCGAGGCCAAGAGACCCAGTACTTC.

This clonotype was counted ten times or more. The chain recombines TRBV12-3 or TRBV12-4 with TRBJ2-3; TRBD1 might be the D (5 bases). The CDR3 runs 14 residues. V lost 6 bases to trimming and J lost 2 bases, with 12 bases between them. The CDR3 DNA follows: TGTGCCAGCAGCTTGACAGAGACCACAGATACGCAGTATTTT. It codes for CASSLTETTDTQYF.

V is TRBV2 and J is TRBJ2-7; perhaps TRBD2 as D (5 bases). The V end lost 1 base, the J end lost 3 bases, and 16 bases lay between the germline ends. The CDR3 covers 16 residues. Looked up from germline, CDR1 is SNHLY and CDR2 is FYNNEI. The DNA for the CDR3 is TGTGCCAGCAGTGAAGGAGAGGCTAGCTCTTTCTACGAGCAGTACTTC. This codes for CASSEGEASSFYEQYF.

This sequence joins TRBV10-3 and TRBJ2-2; the match to TRBD1 covers 11 bases. There are 14 residues in the CDR3. With V trimmed by 9 bases and J by 9 bases, 9 bases remained unmatched. CDR1 is ENHRY, CDR2 SYGVKD, per germline. This chain's CDR3 is CAIQRTGGNRELFF. The DNA for the CDR3 is TGTGCCATACAACGGACAGGGGGCAACCGGGAGCTGTTTTTT.

This clonotype was counted many times. The rearrangement uses TRBV12-3 or TRBV12-4 and TRBJ2-5; 10 bases match TRBD1. After removal of 6 bases from V and 5 bases from J, the junction contained 9 bases not matched to a gene. The CDR3 runs to 15 residues. The CDR3 sequence: CASSLSGQGGETQYF. CDR3 nucleotide sequence: TGTGCCAGCAGCTTGAGTGGACAGGGGGGGGAGACCCAGTACTTC.

The rearrangement links TRBV2 to TRBJ2-1; 8 nucleotides align to TRBD1. V lost 5 bases to trimming and J lost 7 bases; unmatched junction nucleotides: 4. CDR1 and CDR2 from the germline V gene are SNHLY and FYNNEI. The CDR3 spans 13 residues. In DNA, the CDR3 is TGTGCCAGCAGTCAGGGGGCCCGAAATGAGCAGTTCTTC. Translation: CASSQGARNEQFF.

This chain links TRBV20-1 with TRBJ2-7; 11 bases fit TRBD2. This CDR3 is 13 amino acids long. The junction had 3 bases not matched to a gene; V was cut back by 5 bases and J by 3 bases. The V gene's germline CDR1 is DFQATT and CDR2 SNEGSKA (reference sequence). The CDR3 DNA sequence: TGCAGTGCTGATAGCGGGAGGGACTACGAGCAGTACTTC. Translating it yields CSADSGRDYEQYF.

This clonotype was observed many times. The chain employs TRBV6-5 and TRBJ1-2; D remains unclear. Trimming removed 4 bases at V and 5 bases at J, with 14 bases between. The CDR3 spans 14 residues. Germline-derived CDR1 and CDR2 are MNHEY and SVGAGI. The CDR3 nucleotides are TGTGCCAGCAGTTTCAGCCACGGAGGATATGGCTACACCTTC. This sequence encodes CASSFSHGGYGYTF.

The V call is TRBV27, the J call TRBJ1-6; no definite D call. Germline-derived CDR1 and CDR2 are MNHEY and SMNVEV (reference sequence). With 7 bases removed from V and 4 bases from J, the gap between germline ends came to 11 bases. The CDR3 runs 14 residues. The CDR3 here is CASTSNGYNSPLHF. Written as DNA, the CDR3 is TGTGCCAGCACCTCAAACGGATATAATTCACCCCTCCACTTT.

The chain uses TRBV12-3 or TRBV12-4 and TRBJ2-3; 8 bases line up with TRBD2. This CDR3 spans 14 amino acids. J lost 4 bases, V lost 7 bases, and 7 bases had no gene match. CDR3 in amino acids: CASNGGAVPDTQYF. The CDR3 nucleotides are TGTGCCAGCAACGGGGGGGCCGTGCCAGATACGCAGTATTTT.

This clonotype was counted a few times. The V and J genes are TRBV5-5 and TRBJ2-5, with 8 bases matching TRBD1. With 0 bases clipped from V and 5 bases from J, the junction kept 3 bases outside the gene matches. From germline, CDR1 is SGHKS and CDR2 YYEKEE (reference sequence). CDR3 length: 14 amino acids. The chain's CDR3 is CASSLVDRVETQYF. The CDR3 DNA follows: TGTGCCAGCAGCTTGGTGGACAGGGTTGAGACCCAGTACTTC.

As regards this clonotype: The junction does not match germline at one end; this may be a read error. The chain uses TRBV3-1 and TRBJ2-4; D not resolved. CDR1 is LGHDT and CDR2 is YNNKEL in the germline V gene (reference sequence). This CDR3 comprises 18 residues. The CDR3: CASSQGFQDELARNIQYF. DNA for the CDR3: TGTGCCAGCAGCCAAGGATTTCAGGATGAATTAGCCAGAAACATTCAGTACTTC.

This clonotype was observed a handful of times. This chain links TRBV27 with TRBJ2-7; 7 bases are shared with TRBD2. The J segment lost 4 bases and the V segment lost 6 bases, leaving 12 bases of the junction unmatched. This CDR3 is built from 15 residues. Germline CDR1 reads MNHEY; CDR2 reads SMNVEV (reference sequence). DNA for the CDR3: TGTGCCAGCAGCCCTAGCGGCGTGACGTGGTACGAGCAGTACTTC. Protein product: CASSPSGVTWYEQYF.

The chain employs TRBV19 and TRBJ2-5, with D possibly matching TRBD2 (7 bases). The germline gives CDR1 LNHDA, CDR2 SQIVND (reference sequence). The CDR3 is made up of 16 amino acids. The germline V and J ends were trimmed by 2 bases and 6 bases, with 19 bases remaining between them. In DNA, the CDR3 is TGTGCCAGTAGTATACCCACTGGCGGGGGCTTGAAGACCCAGTACTTC. It translates to CASSIPTGGGLKTQYF.

This clonotype appeared a few times. This chain links TRBV10-3 with TRBJ2-7, with D uncertain. CDR3 length equals 13 residues. Trimming removed 6 bases from V and 3 bases from J, with 12 bases in between. Germline CDR1 is ENHRY and CDR2 is SYGVKD. CDR3 bases: TGTGCCATCAGATGGAGCGAGAACTACGAGCAGTACTTC. Amino acid sequence: CAIRWSENYEQYF.

There are a few counts of this clonotype. The gene calls are TRBV4-3 and TRBJ1-1; 10 bases fit TRBD1. With V trimmed by 2 bases and J by 9 bases, 18 bases remained unmatched. The CDR3 runs 18 residues. From germline, CDR1 is LGHNA and CDR2 YSLEER. This CDR3 is CASSQSPGQGLRVVKAFF. CDR3 coding DNA: TGCGCCAGCAGCCAAAGCCCGGGACAGGGGCTTCGTGTGGTTAAAGCTTTCTTT.

V and J are TRBV6-2 or TRBV6-3 and TRBJ1-1; D is uncertain. Between the trimmed V and J ends, which lost 0 bases and 0 bases, there was a span of 17 bases. CDR3 length: 18 residues. Germline-derived CDR1 and CDR2 are MNHEY and SVGEGT. CDR3 DNA: TGTGCCAGCAGTTACTCGAAGGTCGGGCCCGTCATGAACACTGAAGCTTTCTTT. It yields the protein CASSYSKVGPVMNTEAFF.

The chain is built from TRBV20-1 and TRBJ2-7, with D possibly TRBD2 on 5 matching bases. V lost 3 bases and J 2 bases, leaving 11 bases between the germline ends. CDR3 length equals 13 residues. Germline V CDR1 and CDR2: DFQATT, SNEGSKA (reference sequence). The CDR3 nucleotides read TGCAGTGCTAGCGGACTCCGAACCTACGAGCAGTACTTC. Its translation is CSASGLRTYEQYF.

J is TRBJ2-1 and V is TRBV30, with D uncertain. This CDR3 region has 11 residues. Trimming removed 0 bases from V and 8 bases from J, with 5 bases in between. Germline CDR1 is GTSNPN and CDR2 is SVGIG (reference sequence). The CDR3: CAWSVMDEQFF. The CDR3 DNA follows: TGTGCCTGGAGTGTAATGGATGAGCAGTTCTTC. The complete variable domain, with remaining parts taken from reference TRBV30 and TRBJ2-1, reads SQTIHQWPATLVQPVGSPLSLECTVEGTSNPNLYWYRQAAGRGLQLLFYSVGIGQISSEVPQNLSASRPQDRQFILSSKKLLLSDSGFYLCAWSVMDEQFFGPGTRLTVL.

This clonotype was detected many times. This sequence joins TRBV7-2 and TRBJ1-3; the D gene is possibly TRBD1 (5 bases). The CDR3 extends over 17 amino acids. Trimming shortened V by 1 base and J by 0 bases, and 13 bases separated the two germline ends. CDR1 is SGHTA, CDR2 FQGNSA, per germline. For the CDR3, the DNA is TGTGCCAGCAGCTTAGGTGCAGGGACCAGCTCTGGAAACACCATATATTTT. Encoded protein: CASSLGAGTSSGNTIYF.

This clonotype showed up just a few times. The chain uses TRBV5-6 and TRBJ2-3; 7 bases agree with TRBD1. There are 14 residues in the CDR3. Germline-derived CDR1 and CDR2 are SGHDT and YYEEEE. V dropped 4 bases and J dropped 6; count of bases not matched to a gene: 8. CDR3 amino acids: CASSPQGFADTQYF. CDR3 nucleotide sequence: TGTGCCAGCAGCCCACAGGGGTTTGCGGATACGCAGTATTTT.

This clonotype appeared a few times. The J gene is TRBJ2-3, the V gene TRBV20-1; 13 positions match TRBD2. V lost 8 bases to trimming and J lost 3 bases; unmatched junction nucleotides: 8. The CDR3 is made up of 15 amino acids. From germline, CDR1 is DFQATT and CDR2 SNEGSKA (reference sequence). The CDR3 nucleotides read TGCAGTACGACTAGCGGGGGGAAGCTGACAGATACGCAGTATTTT. Protein: CSTTSGGKLTDTQYF.